The next 27 T cell receptor beta chains were all read from a single sample in a study of persistence of HIV-infected CD4 T cells. This nonspecific control used anti-CD3/anti-CD28 bead stimulation of CD4+ T cells. Responding CD4+ T cells were sorted by upregulation of both CD40 ligand and CD69. The immunoSEQ assay was version 4, run in survey mode. Some clones are missing from TCRdb's copy, which holds only in-frame ones; the method was immunoSEQ multiplex PCR. The sample holds about 51,000 clones, 90% seen once. The antigens of these receptors remain unknown. Specimen: CD4+ T cells sorted from PBMCs after approximately 19-hour stimulation, collected from a patient who received antiretroviral therapy. The receptor source for this set is an adult woman with HIV who was CMV-seropositive.

The chain carries TRBV6-2 or TRBV6-3 and TRBJ1-3; TRBD1 matches 7 bases. With 0 bases clipped from V and 4 bases from J, the junction kept 6 bases outside the gene matches. The CDR3 totals 16 residues. Germline V gene data show CDR1 as MNHEY and CDR2 as SVGEGT. CDR3 protein: CASSYSAGTVGNTIYF. The CDR3 nucleotides are TGTGCCAGCAGTTACTCGGCCGGGACAGTCGGAAACACCATATATTTT.

CDR3 amino acids: CASSLSQGINEKLFF. The CDR3 coding sequence is TGTGCCAGCAGCTTATCGCAGGGGATTAATGAAAAACTGTTTTTT. This rearrangement joins TRBV7-2 to TRBJ1-4; possibly TRBD1 for D (6 bases). The CDR3 extends over 15 amino acids. V was clipped by 2 bases and J by 4 bases, with 11 bases between them. Germline CDR1 and CDR2: SGHTA and FQGNSA.

The chain is built from TRBV30 and TRBJ1-3, with 7 nucleotides matching TRBD1. CDR1 and CDR2 from the germline V gene are GTSNPN and SVGIG (reference sequence). V lost 4 bases, J lost 6 bases, and 6 bases stayed unmatched. CDR3 size: 13 residues. The CDR3 reads CAWKRQGVNTIYF. In DNA, the CDR3 is TGTGCCTGGAAGCGTCAGGGGGTAAACACCATATATTTT. The whole variable domain, remainder taken from reference TRBV30 and TRBJ1-3, is SQTIHQWPATLVQPVGSPLSLECTVEGTSNPNLYWYRQAAGRGLQLLFYSVGIGQISSEVPQNLSASRPQDRQFILSSKKLLLSDSGFYLCAWKRQGVNTIYFGEGSWLTVV.

V and J are TRBV14 and TRBJ1-1, with 7 bases matching TRBD1. The CDR3 consists of 15 residues. Germline-derived CDR1 and CDR2 are SGHDN and FVKESK. Losses at the gene ends were 2 bases for V and 4 bases for J; bases not matched to a gene: 7. CDR3 protein: CASSQLQQGITEAFF. CDR3 DNA: TGTGCCAGCAGCCAACTGCAACAGGGGATCACTGAAGCTTTCTTT.

CDR3 DNA sequence: TGTGCCATCAGGCGCCGGGACGGCGACGGGGATACGCAGTATTTT. Its translation: CAIRRRDGDGDTQYF. This sequence joins TRBV10-3 and TRBJ2-3; possibly TRBD1 or TRBD2 for D (5 bases each). The V and J ends lost 6 bases and 6 bases respectively, with 19 bases between them. CDR1 is ENHRY, CDR2 SYGVKD, per germline. The CDR3 has 15 amino acids.

This rearrangement joins TRBV10-3 to TRBJ1-3, with D tentatively TRBD1 (6 bases). The V gene lost 10 bases and the J gene lost 4 bases, with 11 bases spanning the gap. Germline V CDR1 and CDR2: ENHRY, SYGVKD. The CDR3 runs to 12 residues. The CDR3 DNA follows: TGTGCCACCGGGGGCGGCGGAAACACCATATATTTT. This translates into CATGGGGNTIYF.

V is TRBV29-1 and J is TRBJ2-3; perhaps TRBD2 as D (5 bases). Trimming took 3 bases from V and 1 from J, leaving 14 bases between them. This CDR3 is built from 15 residues. Germline CDR1 reads SQVTM; CDR2 reads ANQGSEA. This CDR3 reads CSVEERGMGTDTQYF. As DNA, the CDR3 is TGCAGCGTTGAGGAACGAGGGATGGGCACAGATACGCAGTATTTT.

J is TRBJ2-3 and V is TRBV9; D remains unclear. Trimming removed 0 bases at V and 5 bases at J, with 13 bases between. This CDR3 contains 15 residues. CDR1 is SGDLS, CDR2 YYNGEE, per germline. CDR3 DNA sequence: TGTGCCAGCAGCGTAGTACCCCCATTCGGAGATACGCAGTATTTT. Its translation: CASSVVPPFGDTQYF. Full variable domain (outside the CDR3, taken from reference TRBV9 and TRBJ2-3): DSGVTQTPKHLITATGQRVTLRCSPRSGDLSVYWYQQSLDQGLQFLIQYYNGEERAKGNILERFSAQQFPDLHSELNLSSLELGDSALYFCASSVVPPFGDTQYFGPGTRLTVL.

Details on this clone: Germline and junction disagree at one end, which may indicate a read error. The chain combines TRBV4-2 with TRBJ2-7; D is undetermined. Germline V CDR1 and CDR2: LGHNA, YNFKEQ. CDR3 size: 9 residues. In DNA, the CDR3 is TGCGCCAGCACTTACGAGCAGTACTTC. Translated, it gives CASTYEQYF.

The genes are TRBV10-3 and TRBJ2-3; 8 bases are a match to TRBD2. The CDR3 contains 15 residues. V lost 2 bases, J lost 3 bases, and 4 bases stayed unmatched. The germline V gene encodes CDR1 ENHRY and CDR2 SYGVKD. CDR3 bases: TGTGCCATCAGTGAGAAGGGACTAGTAACAGATACGCAGTATTTT. Its translation: CAISEKGLVTDTQYF.

The chain recombines TRBV6-2 or TRBV6-3 with TRBJ1-1, with 7 bases identical to TRBD1. This CDR3 region has 15 residues. From germline, CDR1 is MNHEY and CDR2 SVGEGT. With 0 bases clipped from V and 2 bases from J, the junction kept 3 bases outside the gene matches. The CDR3 DNA is TGTGCCAGCAGTTACTCGTGGACAGGAAACACTGAAGCTTTCTTT. Its protein is CASSYSWTGNTEAFF.

This chain uses TRBV7-2 with TRBJ1-3; possible D gene TRBD1, 5 bases. Trimming took 5 bases from V and 5 from J, leaving 16 bases between them. Germline CDR1 SGHTA, CDR2 FQGNSA. The CDR3 extends over 15 amino acids. For the CDR3, the DNA is TGTGCCAGCAGCCCCCCCGGGGGGTTGCGAAACACCATATATTTT. This encodes CASSPPGGLRNTIYF.

The chain carries TRBV9 and TRBJ1-1, with D hard to call. CDR1 SGDLS and CDR2 YYNGEE come from the germline V gene. V gave up 4 bases and J gave up 0 bases, with 7 bases separating them. CDR3 length: 13 residues. The CDR3 reads CASSTTVNTEAFF. CDR3 nucleotide sequence: TGTGCCAGCAGCACTACAGTGAACACTGAAGCTTTCTTT.

This chain uses TRBV7-8 with TRBJ1-1; D is ambiguous. This CDR3 contains 15 residues. Germline CDR1 is SGHVS and CDR2 is FQNEAQ. V was shortened by 0 bases and J by 0 bases, with 8 bases between the two germline ends. The CDR3 sequence: CASSLARQLNTEAFF. For the CDR3, the DNA is TGTGCCAGCAGCTTAGCTAGGCAACTGAACACTGAAGCTTTCTTT.

This chain joins TRBV5-4 and TRBJ1-2; D ambiguous. V lost 4 bases and J 0 bases, leaving 13 bases between the germline ends. The CDR3 sequence is 15 residues long. CDR1 SGHNT and CDR2 YYREEE come from the germline V gene (reference sequence). CDR3 amino acids: CASSPSIYANYGYTF. For the CDR3, the DNA is TGTGCCAGCAGCCCATCTATCTACGCTAACTATGGCTACACCTTC.

The chain joins TRBV11-3 to TRBJ1-1; the D is unclear. The CDR3 covers 14 residues. Germline V gene data show CDR1 as SGHNT and CDR2 as YENEEA. The V end was cut by 5 bases, the J end by 3 bases, with 13 bases between. CDR3: CASSPGEADTEAFF. The CDR3 region has the DNA TGTGCCAGCAGCCCAGGTGAGGCGGACACTGAAGCTTTCTTT.

This sequence joins TRBV5-1 and TRBJ2-7, with 10 bases identical to TRBD1. Trimming cost V 2 bases and J 5 bases; bases outside gene matches: 10. The CDR3 is 16 residues long. Per germline, CDR1 SGHRS and CDR2 YFSETQ. The CDR3 sequence is CASSFHWTGGRNEQYF. The DNA for the CDR3 is TGCGCCAGCAGCTTTCACTGGACAGGGGGGAGAAACGAGCAGTACTTC.

Comment on this clone: This sample includes further DNA sequences coding for the same CDR3. The V and J genes are TRBV5-6 and TRBJ1-2, with D hard to call. Per the germline V gene, CDR1 is SGHDT and CDR2 is YYEEEE. This CDR3 spans 15 amino acids. V shed 4 bases and J shed 4 bases, with 17 bases lying between them. CDR3 bases: TGTGCCAGCAGCCCCCTGAGTGAGGGCATCTATGGCTACACCTTC. It codes for CASSPLSEGIYGYTF.

V usage is TRBV5-5 and J usage is TRBJ2-3, with unresolved D. V was cut by 2 bases and J by 3 bases, with 10 bases left in between. CDR1 and CDR2 (germline): SGHKS, YYEKEE (reference sequence). The CDR3 extends over 14 amino acids. As DNA, the CDR3 is TGTGCCAGCAGCTTAGGTCGGTTGACAGATACGCAGTATTTT. Translation: CASSLGRLTDTQYF.

V usage is TRBV18 and J usage is TRBJ1-4, with D unclear. The V gene lost 1 base and the J gene lost 0 bases, with 15 bases spanning the gap. This CDR3 spans 18 amino acids. Germline values: CDR1 KGHSH, CDR2 LQKENI. DNA for the CDR3: TGTGCCAGCTCACCACGGAGTTTAGGAACAACAACTAATGAAAAACTGTTTTTT. As protein: CASSPRSLGTTTNEKLFF.

The chain carries TRBV18 and TRBJ2-1; TRBD1 aligns across 10 bases. The ends lost 3 bases at V and 8 bases at J; junction bases unmatched: 13. This CDR3 has 17 amino acids. CDR1 KGHSH and CDR2 LQKENI come from the germline V gene. The DNA of the CDR3 is TGTGCCAGCTCACCGGCACCGGGACAGGGGCCTGTCCATGAGCAGTTCTTC. This codes for CASSPAPGQGPVHEQFF.

The gene calls are TRBV18 and TRBJ2-7; TRBD1 agrees at 7 bases. The CDR3 has 15 amino acids. V gave up 4 bases and J gave up 4 bases; unmatched junction bases: 10. The germline V gene has CDR1 KGHSH and CDR2 LQKENI. CDR3 coding DNA: TGTGCCAGCTCACAAGCCGGGACAGAATTTTACGAGCAGTACTTC. It translates to CASSQAGTEFYEQYF.

V usage is TRBV5-6 and J usage is TRBJ2-1; D may be TRBD1 (5 bases). The V gene lost 2 bases and the J gene lost 5 bases, with 8 bases spanning the gap. Per germline, CDR1 SGHDT and CDR2 YYEEEE. CDR3 length: 13 amino acids. This CDR3 is CASSLGANNEQFF. The CDR3 DNA is TGTGCCAGCAGCTTAGGGGCGAACAATGAGCAGTTCTTC.

The chain is built from TRBV6-2 or TRBV6-3 and TRBJ2-5; 7 bases align to TRBD2. From germline, CDR1 is MNHEY and CDR2 SVGEGT. The CDR3 extends over 13 amino acids. The V gene end was trimmed by 5 bases and the J gene end by 7 bases; junction bases not matched to a gene: 7. CDR3 amino acids: CASSGQGRATQYF. CDR3 DNA: TGTGCCAGCAGTGGACAAGGGAGGGCGACCCAGTACTTC.

The chain combines TRBV14 with TRBJ2-5, with D tentatively TRBD2 (6 bases). V lost 1 base to trimming and J lost 2 bases, with 11 bases between them. The length of the CDR3 is 15 residues. Germline loops: CDR1 SGHDN, CDR2 FVKESK. CDR3 protein: CASSQAGRTQETQYF. DNA of the CDR3: TGTGCCAGCAGCCAAGCGGGGAGGACTCAAGAGACCCAGTACTTC. Based on the CDR3 plus reference TRBV14 and TRBJ2-5, the full variable domain is EAGVTQFPSHSVIEKGQTVTLRCDPISGHDNLYWYRRVMGKEIKFLLHFVKESKQDESGMPNNRFLAERTGGTYSTLKVQPAELEDSGVYFCASSQAGRTQETQYFGPGTRLLVL.

This chain links TRBV9 with TRBJ2-5; the D is unclear. V lost 0 bases to trimming and J lost 4 bases, with 7 bases between them. Germline V gene lookup returns CDR1 SGDLS and CDR2 YYNGEE. CDR3 length equals 13 residues. DNA of the CDR3: TGTGCCAGCAGCGTAGATCCGGGAGAGACCCAGTACTTC. Translated, it gives CASSVDPGETQYF.

CDR3 amino acids: CASSVPSYEQYF. CDR3 DNA: TGTGCCAGCAGCGTACCCTCCTACGAGCAGTACTTC. V usage is TRBV5-4 and J usage is TRBJ2-7; D remains unclear. Trimming took 4 bases from V and 0 from J, leaving 5 bases between them. CDR1 and CDR2 from the germline V gene are SGHNT and YYREEE (reference sequence). There are 12 residues in the CDR3.